The 3 T cell receptor beta chains listed next were all sequenced from one sample in a study of T-cell reconstitution after alpha-beta-depleted transplantation in children. The library targeted TCRbeta and was prepared with unique molecular identifiers. TCRdb recomputed calls from the PCR reads with MiXCR, one row per CDR3 protein. This table holds a few hundred thousand distinct CDR3 sequences, roughly 13% found once. Source: PBMCs, mostly from graft donor cells, taken 360 days after TCRalphabeta/CD19-depleted stem cell transplant. All receptors come from a male patient between 5 and 17 years old who had a stem cell transplant for acute myeloid leukemia, so the T cells may come from the graft donor.

The chain recombines TRBV5-6 with TRBJ2-3, with D possibly called TRBD1 or TRBD2 (6 bases each). The V end lost 4 bases, the J end lost 2 bases, and 14 bases lay between the germline ends. The V gene's germline CDR1 is SGHDT and CDR2 YYEEEE. This CDR3 contains 15 residues. CDR3 in amino acids: CASSPRGGLTDTQYF. In DNA, the CDR3 is TGTGCCAGCAGCCCTAGAGGGGGACTCACAGATACGCAGTATTTT.

The rearrangement joins TRBV29-1 to TRBJ2-7; 7 bases are a match to TRBD2. The CDR3 spans 14 residues. J gave up 4 bases and V 7 bases, and 13 bases lay outside the gene matches. CDR1 and CDR2 (germline): SQVTM, ANQGSEA. In DNA, the CDR3 is TGCAGCGCGGGAGGTGGAGGGCCACGTTACGAGCAGTACTTC. As protein: CSAGGGGPRYEQYF.

This clonotype was seen only a few times. The chain employs TRBV10-3 and TRBJ2-7; TRBD2 matches at 14 bases. There are 13 residues in the CDR3. Per germline, CDR1 ENHRY and CDR2 SYGVKD. The V and J ends lost 8 bases and 6 bases, in that order; junction bases with no gene match: 3. This chain's CDR3 is CAIGGTSGSEQYF. DNA for the CDR3: TGTGCCATCGGAGGGACTAGCGGGAGCGAGCAGTACTTC.